The TCR beta chain described here comes from a study of blood T cell repertoires in COVID-19. Authors' analysis steps: Estimated nucleated cell counts came from reference gene primer amplification. The protocol was immunoSEQ multiplex PCR, while the TCRdb copy is restricted to in-frame clones and leaves out a portion. The V and J calls and clone size come from that table; D and trimming were worked out from the DNA. Of 150,000 to 200,000 clones in the sample, 90% were seen once. V lost 2 bases, J lost 0 bases, and 17 bases lay in between. The CDR3 spans 18 residues. CDR1 is MNHNS, CDR2 SASEGT, per germline.

This receptor was taken from a man aged 60-69 years with active or convalescent COVID-19. Input material: peripheral blood. The chain uses TRBV6-1 and TRBJ1-3; D is ambiguous. CDR3: CASSEFETLDNSGNTIYF. In DNA, the CDR3 is TGTGCCAGCAGTGAATTTGAGACACTAGACAACTCTGGAAACACCATATATTTT.